The entry below gives a single TCR beta chain sequence along with its context. This clonotype was detected many times. No cognate antigen has been identified for it. Base quality data are lacking; no much larger clone is found one base away. Libraries were made using RACE. TCRdb names NextSeq 500 as the instrument used. During library preparation, unique molecular identifiers were attached to individual cDNA molecules so that TCRs could be counted in a quantitative, reproducible way. Each blood RNA sample was used to sequence both TCR alpha and TCR beta chains. The original methods were these. A median of about 87,000 TCRs per sample was observed, with a range of about 20,000 to 750,000. V, J and CDR3 annotation of the TCR reads was carried out using the Decombinator software suite. For PS versus PT1 abundance plots, all samples were subsampled to the same number of TCRs (28,000). Expanded TCRs were defined as absent before sensitization and observed at least eight times at the 2-week time point. The raw public data were reprocessed by TCRdb itself: fastp quality trimming at Q25, MiXCR clonotype calling, in-frame beta chains only. A single entry per CDR3 protein holds the most common genes and DNA from its merged rows. What appears here as the V and J calls and clone size reflects TCRdb's work, not the paper's. This sample lists 85,000 or so distinct CDR3 sequences; around a tenth were detected once. The top ten clonotypes cover around 4.2% of the sample.

This sample is part of a study of human T cells and chemical hapten exposure (dated by TCRdb to the early 2020s). In the study overall: For sensitization, 2% DPC in acetone was applied to a 2 cm by 2 cm area of upper inner arm skin. Patient blood was sampled pre-sensitization (week 0) and at 2, 6 and about 24 weeks after DPC sensitization. Peripheral blood TCR repertoire changes were tracked in vivo in alopecia patients during primary and secondary sensitization to the hapten diphenylcyclopropenone (DPC). Patch testing was done on the upper back using Finn chambers containing 0.01% DPC, and results were scored after 6 days according to International Contact Dermatitis Research Group standards. The patient cohort, mostly female, included alopecia areata with under or over 50% scalp involvement, alopecia totalis and alopecia universalis. Weekly therapeutic DPC doses were additionally applied to the scalp of patients throughout the approximately 25-week study period. Around 29 alopecia patients provided blood for TCR sequencing at one to four time points (pre-sensitization, 2, 6 and 24 weeks). Libraries were pooled for sequencing, and variation in per-sample TCR yields was attributed mainly to small differences in library volumes within the pool. The paper as a whole reports these results and caveats: After repeated subsampling, changes were observed in the strength of the expansion versus patch-test correlation and in the threshold at which the correlation became significant. Compared with pre-sensitization or healthy control sets, expanded TCRs formed significantly more large CDR3 similarity clusters, which is consistent with antigen-driven responses. Patch test score correlated positively with the number of PT1 expanded TCRs, reaching significance at thresholds 8, 16 and 32 but not at 4. DPC sensitization did not change how many TCRs were above 1 in 1000 frequency, and no evidence was found of alterations in global repertoire structure. All patients had alopecia, a presumed autoimmune disease, so their immune response might differ from that of healthy individuals.

The junction shows trimming of 5 bases on V and 0 bases on J, and the gene matches do not reach 7 bases of it. CDR3 length: 16 amino acids, cysteine to phenylalanine. Only the CDR3 DNA is retained, 48 bases long and in frame from the first base. The sample's time point label is to be understood as: patch test 1, 2 weeks after DPC sensitization. The sample's treatment or condition label is to be understood as: therapeutic diphenylcyclopropenone sensitization with weekly scalp DPC. At every patch-test visit, the blood draw took place before the patch test was put on. Patients were eligible if aged 18 to 70, diagnosed with alopecia and judged suitable for DPC therapy, and pregnant patients were excluded. Unfractionated whole blood was collected in Tempus Blood RNA tubes, and total RNA was extracted from that blood.

The chain was built from TRBV12-3 or TRBV12-4 and TRBJ1-5; 7 of the junction bases match TRBD1. The input for sequencing was whole blood, taken in connection with sensitization to the hapten diphenylcyclopropenone (DPC). The origin of this receptor is a woman aged 45-59 years with alopecia areata. Some clones in this sample may be carry-over from other donors' samples. The DNA sequence is given as TGTGCCAGCAGTGGCGGACAGGTTTATAGCAATCAGCCCCAGCATTTT. Its protein is CASSGGQVYSNQPQHF.